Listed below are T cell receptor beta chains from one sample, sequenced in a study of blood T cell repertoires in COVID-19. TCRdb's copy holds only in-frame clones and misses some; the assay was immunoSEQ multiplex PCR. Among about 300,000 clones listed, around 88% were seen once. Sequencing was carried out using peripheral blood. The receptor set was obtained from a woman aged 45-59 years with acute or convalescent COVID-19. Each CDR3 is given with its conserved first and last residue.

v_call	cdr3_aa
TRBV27	CASSLSRFATDTQYF
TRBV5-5	CASTRGQGHYGYTF
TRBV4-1	CASSQGGTTYEQYF
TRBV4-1	CASSLQRTSDEQYF
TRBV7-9	CASSFESSYEQYF
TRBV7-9	CASSLGGTSGTQFF
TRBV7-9	CASSFLTGGTSSDTQYF
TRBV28	CASRGQGGLSEQYF
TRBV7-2	CASSLRTGPSYEQYF
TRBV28	CASSPPQGADTQYF
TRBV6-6	CASTSRGGQAFF
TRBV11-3	CASSLGPYAGLNTEAFF
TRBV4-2	CASSQVATREYEQYF
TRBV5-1	CASSLTGVASGNTIYF
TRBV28	CGGSRTNTGELFF
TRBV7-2	CASSPTGKGTDTQYF
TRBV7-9	CAGSVGGAKDTQYF
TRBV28	CASFRTVGEKLFF
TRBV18	CASSPQSSGTGIGELFF
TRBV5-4	CASSLDYRGGVTEAFF
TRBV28	CASSLTQREWETQYF
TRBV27	CASRQGLLTGELFF
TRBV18	CASSPLIVQGDSPLHF
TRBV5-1	CASSFGAGDTQETQYF
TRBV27	CASSLSPGGTGIREQYF
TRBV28	CASSFLSRGSSYEQYF
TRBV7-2	CASSSTAPLVRGAEGYTF
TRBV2	CASSTGRNEQFF
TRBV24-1	CATSDWGQGGANVLTF
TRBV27	CASSLRSAGWNTIYF
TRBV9	CASSVELWEGEAFF
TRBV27	CASRRTSGRPYYHYEQYF
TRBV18	CASSQETGTHQPQHF
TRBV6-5	CASSGDSTTNEKLFF
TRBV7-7	CASSLQPDPGFDEQFF
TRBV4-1	CASSQRTASQQEKLFF
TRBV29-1	CSVRKGSDIQYF
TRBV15	CATSRDLEGAYTF
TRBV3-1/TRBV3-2	CASSLGGSGNEQFF
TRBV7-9	CASSLTAGSTDTQYF
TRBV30	CAAGTGVGYTF
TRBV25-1	CASRHTGANVLTF
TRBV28	CASSLWTSASTDTQYF
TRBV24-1	CATSDFDHGGTGELFF
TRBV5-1	CASSPETGTGANVLTF
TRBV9	CASSSSGLAGGRDTQYF
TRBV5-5	CASSSQGDQPQHF
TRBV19	CASSISGTRETQYF
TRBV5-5	CASSLGGTGNTEAFF